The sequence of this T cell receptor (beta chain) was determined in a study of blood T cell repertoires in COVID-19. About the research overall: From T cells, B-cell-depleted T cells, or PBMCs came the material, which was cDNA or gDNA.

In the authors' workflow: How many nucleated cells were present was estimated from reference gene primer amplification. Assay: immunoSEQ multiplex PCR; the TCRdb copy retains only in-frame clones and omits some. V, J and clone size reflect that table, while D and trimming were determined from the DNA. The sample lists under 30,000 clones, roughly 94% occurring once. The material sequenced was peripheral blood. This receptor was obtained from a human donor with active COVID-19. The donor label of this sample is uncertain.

The CDR3 spells CASSHEWTGHVETQYF. CDR3 DNA sequence: TGCGCCAGCAGCCATGAATGGACAGGGCATGTGGAGACCCAGTACTTC. V gene TRBV4-1 combines with J gene TRBJ2-5; 8 nucleotides match TRBD1. Losses at the gene ends were 3 bases for V and 5 bases for J; bases not matched to a gene: 11. CDR3 length equals 16 residues. CDR1 is MGHRA and CDR2 is YSYEKL in the germline V gene.